The subject of this entry is one T cell receptor (beta chain). These data belong to a study of T cells after yellow fever vaccination. They built TCR cDNA with 5'RACE template switching, a step that put in a universal primer site and UMIs. TCRdb re-analysed the 5' RACE reads in MiXCR, keeping a single row per CDR3 protein. The table lists hundreds of thousands of distinct CDR3 sequences, roughly 3.5% of them singletons. CDR3 length equals 16 residues. V lost 1 base to trimming and J lost 2 bases, with 11 bases between them. Germline assignment: CDR1 MGHRA and CDR2 YSYEKL. The sequence derives from a young man who received the YFV17D yellow fever vaccine. Sample: PBMCs, taken on the day of the yellow fever booster vaccination. This sequence joins TRBV4-1 and TRBJ2-2; no reliable D call. CDR3 DNA: TGCGCCAGCAGCCAAGCAGGTAGAGGCAACACCGGGGAGCTGTTTTTT. It translates to CASSQAGRGNTGELFF.